This TCR beta chain appears in the sequencing data of a study of tumor and adjacent non-tumor tissue in lung cancer. Study at large: The cohort had roughly 12 adenocarcinoma, a couple of squamous cell and 1 small cell patients. Each sample yielded 3.5 million to 5 million productive TCRbeta reads on average.

This sample's RNA came from whole unsorted tissue. Notes on the study in general: Tumor tissue had significantly higher TCR diversity than normal lung. Normal lung showed higher cumulative top 100 clone frequency than tumor.

The library came from three nested PCR rounds adapted from ARM-PCR protocols. TCRdb redid the calling of the multiplex PCR reads with MiXCR, one entry per CDR3 protein. The table has over 60,000 distinct CDR3 sequences, around 78% seen once. This clonotype was seen at least ten times. No antigen is known for it. Per the germline V gene, CDR1 is DFQATT and CDR2 is SNEGSKA (reference sequence). The V gene end was trimmed by 6 bases and the J gene end by 5 bases; junction bases not matched to a gene: 11. The CDR3 spans 15 residues. V gene TRBV20-1 combines with J gene TRBJ2-1, with 9 bases matching TRBD2. The sample consisted of lung tumor tissue. This receptor was taken from a man between 60 and 70 years old with non-small cell lung cancer. The CDR3 DNA is TGCAGTGCCGACCCGGGGGCTAGCGGGAACAATGAGCAGTTCTTC. Protein: CSADPGASGNNEQFF.